This T cell receptor beta chain was captured by sequencing in a study of post-analysis software for immune sequencing data. Overall study: Recorded subtypes: relapsing-remitting, secondary progressive, progressive-relapsing; some patients unannotated. Whole-study results and caveats: With F measure, samples from one preparation batch clustered together strongly. People with multiple sclerosis had a significantly lower normalized Chao1 diversity than controls did. TRBV5-6, TRBV5-1 and TRBV20-1 belonged to a set of a few TRBV segments that were more frequent in patients than controls.

This clonotype has more than one count but fewer than ten. The antigen is not known. CDR1 is MNHEY, CDR2 SVGEGT, per germline. This CDR3 has 15 residues. V was pared by 6 bases and J by 4 bases, with 7 bases of the junction left unmatched. Sequencing libraries made from TCR beta cDNA carried unique molecular identifiers. T cells numbering roughly 1 to 11 million yielded cDNA molecules that totaled roughly 500,000. TCRdb reprocessed the PCR reads with MiXCR, giving one entry per CDR3 protein. The sample consists of roughly 730,000 distinct CDR3 sequences, roughly 29% of them appearing once. The TCR was taken from a girl aged 10 to 17 with multiple sclerosis. The source material was blood. J is TRBJ2-3 and V is TRBV6-2 or TRBV6-3, with 10 bases matching TRBD2. The CDR3 protein is CASSQSGREADTQYF. The CDR3 region has the DNA TGTGCCAGCAGCCAAAGCGGGAGGGAGGCAGATACGCAGTATTTT.